These 26 T cell receptor beta chains were sequenced from one sample in a study of T cell responses to AZD1222 COVID-19 vaccine. Clones were read by immunoSEQ multiplex PCR, and TCRdb kept only the in-frame ones, dropping some. The sample carries under 70,000 clones, 80% to 90% recorded once. Here the sequenced sample was peripheral blood, taken on day 0 of AZD1222 vaccination. These receptors all come from an adult in good health.

This chain uses TRBV11-2 with TRBJ1-1, with D perhaps matching TRBD1 (5 bases). Germline V gives CDR1 SGHAT, CDR2 FQNNGV. The CDR3 has 11 amino acids. V dropped 8 bases and J dropped 3 bases, with 7 bases sitting between them. The CDR3 region is CASAGDTEAFF. CDR3 nucleotide sequence: TGTGCCAGCGCGGGGGACACTGAAGCTTTCTTT.

This chain joins TRBV19 and TRBJ2-2; 8 bases fit TRBD1. Germline-derived CDR1 and CDR2 are LNHDA and SQIVND (reference sequence). With V trimmed by 9 bases and J by 0 bases, 3 bases remained unmatched. This CDR3 spans 14 amino acids. The CDR3 DNA sequence: TGTGCCAGCCAACAGGGGGCGAACACCGGGGAGCTGTTTTTT. Its protein product is CASQQGANTGELFF.

The table lists this clone with a count of one. V gene TRBV30 combines with J gene TRBJ1-2; D not certain. The V and J ends lost 5 bases and 4 bases respectively, with 17 bases between them. Looked up from germline, CDR1 is GTSNPN and CDR2 is SVGIG (reference sequence). The CDR3 totals 14 residues. The CDR3 bases are TGTGCCTGGGAGAGGAGCGGTTCAATCTATGGCTACACCTTC. It codes for CAWERSGSIYGYTF.

This clone was observed a few times. CDR3 in amino acids: CASSPGQGAQPQHF. DNA of the CDR3: TGTGCCAGCTCACCGGGACAGGGAGCTCAGCCCCAGCATTTT. This chain connects TRBV18 to TRBJ1-5; TRBD1 matches 9 bases. This CDR3 contains 14 residues. The germline V gene encodes CDR1 KGHSH and CDR2 LQKENI. Trimming at V came to 3 bases and at J to 6 bases, leaving 3 bases not matched to a gene.

This chain uses TRBV7-2 with TRBJ2-7, with 12 bases aligning to TRBD2. Germline V gene lookup returns CDR1 SGHTA and CDR2 FQGNSA. The CDR3 length is 15 residues. V lost 5 bases, J lost 2 bases, and 4 bases stayed unmatched. CDR3 in DNA: TGTGCCAGCAGCGCTACTAGCGGGGGGCCCTACGAGCAGTACTTC. Encoded protein: CASSATSGGPYEQYF.

The chain is built from TRBV10-3 and TRBJ1-1; 10 bases map to TRBD1. Trimming cost V 6 bases and J 5 bases; bases outside gene matches: 3. Germline CDR1 is ENHRY and CDR2 is SYGVKD. The CDR3 sequence is 13 residues long. The CDR3 nucleotides read TGTGCCATCAGGGGGGACAGGGGAACTGAAGCTTTCTTT. Translated, it gives CAIRGDRGTEAFF.

CDR3 sequence (DNA): TGTGCCAGCAGCCTCGGTCCGGGGAGAGGAACTGAAGCTTTCTTT. Translating it yields CASSLGPGRGTEAFF. The J gene is TRBJ1-1, the V gene TRBV14; D gene unclear. This CDR3 is 15 amino acids long. The germline V gene has CDR1 SGHDN and CDR2 FVKESK. Trimming took 4 bases from V and 5 from J, leaving 17 bases between them.

The genes are TRBV19 and TRBJ1-2, with TRBD1 identical over 9 bases. The J segment lost 4 bases and the V segment lost 6 bases, leaving 9 bases of the junction unmatched. This CDR3 has 15 amino acids. Germline-derived CDR1 and CDR2 are LNHDA and SQIVND (reference sequence). CDR3: CASSLTGGIGYGYTF. The CDR3 nucleotides read TGTGCCAGTAGCCTGACAGGGGGTATCGGCTATGGCTACACCTTC.

The chain links TRBV3-1 (or the pseudogene TRBV3-2) to TRBJ2-7; 11 bases are shared with TRBD2. Germline V lookup: CDR1 LGHDT, CDR2 YNNKEL (reference sequence). The ends lost 5 bases at V and 3 bases at J; junction bases unmatched: 6. The CDR3 sequence is 15 residues long. For the CDR3, the DNA is TGTGCCAGCAGCGTAAGACTAGCGGGAATCTACGAGCAGTACTTC. Protein sequence: CASSVRLAGIYEQYF.

This clone is a singleton in its sample. This rearrangement joins TRBV7-3 to TRBJ2-3; D possibly corresponds to TRBD1 (5 bases). The CDR3 has 16 residues. The V gene lost 0 bases and the J gene lost 0 bases, with 10 bases spanning the gap. CDR1 is SGHTA and CDR2 is FQGTGA in the germline V gene. The CDR3 here is CASSLTPGISTDTQYF. The DNA of the CDR3 is TGTGCCAGCAGCTTAACGCCAGGGATAAGCACAGATACGCAGTATTTT.

The chain uses TRBV29-1 and TRBJ1-2, with D possibly TRBD1 on 5 matching bases. There are 15 residues in the CDR3. From germline, CDR1 is SQVTM and CDR2 ANQGSEA. Trimming stripped 1 base from V and 5 bases from J, with 17 bases between. CDR3 DNA sequence: TGCAGCGTTGAAGTACCGGGACCCTCGCATTATGGCTACACCTTC. Translation gives CSVEVPGPSHYGYTF.

The chain links TRBV10-3 to TRBJ2-7; tentative D call: TRBD2 (5 bases). The germline V gene has CDR1 ENHRY and CDR2 SYGVKD. Trimming left V 6 bases short and J 0 bases short, with 9 bases between. The CDR3 is 13 amino acids. Here the CDR3 reads CAIRTGNSYEQYF. The CDR3 bases are TGTGCCATCAGAACCGGGAACTCCTACGAGCAGTACTTC.

This clone has a single count. The chain couples TRBV5-1 to TRBJ2-7, with 8 bases identical to TRBD2. Germline trimming cut 4 bases from V and 3 bases from J; bases unmatched to any gene: 6. Germline V gene sequence: CDR1 SGHRS, CDR2 YFSETQ. This CDR3 is built from 14 residues. CDR3 bases: TGCGCCAGCAGCCTAGCGGGTGAAAACTACGAGCAGTACTTC. Translation: CASSLAGENYEQYF.

This clone was detected once. The chain employs TRBV4-3 and TRBJ1-4; tentatively, D is TRBD1 (6 bases). The CDR3 consists of 14 residues. The V end lost 3 bases, the J end lost 4 bases, and 9 bases lay between the germline ends. Germline-derived CDR1 and CDR2 are LGHNA and YSLEER. The CDR3 DNA follows: TGCGCCAGCAGCCAGGGACAATTTAATGAAAAACTGTTTTTT. Translating it yields CASSQGQFNEKLFF.

There are a few counts of this clone. The chain carries TRBV7-2 and TRBJ1-1, with D unresolved. CDR3 length equals 13 residues. Trimming took 4 bases from V and 4 from J, leaving 10 bases between them. The germline gives CDR1 SGHTA, CDR2 FQGNSA. The CDR3 DNA is TGTGCCAGCAGCTCTCTGAGCGGCACTGAAGCTTTCTTT. Translation: CASSSLSGTEAFF.

The chain recombines TRBV6-6 with TRBJ1-1; no firm D call. There are 14 residues in the CDR3. V gave up 3 bases and J gave up 6 bases, with 14 bases separating them. In germline, CDR1 is MNHNY, CDR2 SVGAGI (reference sequence). The CDR3 bases are TGTGCCAGCAGTTATACCCGGGTAAGGGCTGAAGCTTTCTTT. It is translated as CASSYTRVRAEAFF.

The V gene is TRBV19, the J gene TRBJ1-5, with a weak D call TRBD1 (5 bases). CDR3 size: 15 residues. Germline V CDR1 and CDR2: LNHDA, SQIVND (reference sequence). The ends were cut back, 6 bases at V and 3 bases at J, with 15 bases in the middle. CDR3 amino acids: CASSSPTTVNQPQHF. CDR3 coding DNA: TGTGCCAGTAGCTCCCCCACGACAGTCAATCAGCCCCAGCATTTT. Using reference TRBV19 and TRBJ1-5 for the parts outside the CDR3, the full variable domain is DGGITQSPKYLFRKEGQNVTLSCEQNLNHDAMYWYRQDPGQGLRLIYYSQIVNDFQKGDIAEGYSVSREKKESFPLTVTSAQKNPTAFYLCASSSPTTVNQPQHFGDGTRLSIL.

The chain links TRBV9 to TRBJ2-6; D might be TRBD2 (6 bases). Looked up from germline, CDR1 is SGDLS and CDR2 is YYNGEE. V shed 3 bases and J shed 0 bases, with 16 bases lying between them. The CDR3 loop spans 18 amino acids. The CDR3: CASSARDLLSSGANVLTF. CDR3 coding DNA: TGTGCCAGCAGCGCCCGGGACTTACTCAGCTCTGGGGCCAACGTCCTGACTTTC.

The chain couples TRBV12-3 or TRBV12-4 to TRBJ2-7; D not certain. The V end was cut by 5 bases, the J end by 1 base, with 6 bases between. The CDR3 loop spans 12 amino acids. The CDR3 DNA is TGTGCCAGCAGTAAAGTATCCTACGAGCAGTACTTC. It translates to CASSKVSYEQYF.

The chain joins TRBV3-1 (or the pseudogene TRBV3-2) to TRBJ1-6; 9 bases map to TRBD1. With V trimmed by 2 bases and J by 10 bases, 6 bases remained unmatched. In germline, CDR1 is LGHDT, CDR2 YNNKEL (reference sequence). The CDR3 extends over 15 amino acids. For the CDR3, the DNA is TGTGCCAGCAGCCAATCCGGACAGGGGAAATCACCCCTCCACTTT. It translates to CASSQSGQGKSPLHF.

The V gene is TRBV28, the J gene TRBJ2-2; D is perhaps TRBD2 (6 bases). The CDR3 runs 13 residues. V was trimmed by 10 bases and J by 5 bases, leaving 14 bases between them. Germline V gene data show CDR1 as MDHEN and CDR2 as SYDVKM. The CDR3 coding sequence is TGTGCCAACCGGGACGGGGGAACCGGGGAGCTGTTTTTT. Its translation is CANRDGGTGELFF.

The chain has TRBV7-6 and TRBJ2-7, with a possible D match to TRBD1 (6 bases). The germline V gene has CDR1 SGHVS and CDR2 FNYEAQ. V lost 4 bases and J lost 2, with 12 bases in between. The CDR3 is 14 residues long. CDR3 nucleotide sequence: TGTGCCAGCAGCTCCCAAGGGGGTACCTACGAGCAGTACTTC. It yields the protein CASSSQGGTYEQYF.

This clone was picked up a small number of times. The chain carries TRBV29-1 and TRBJ2-3; perhaps TRBD2 as D (5 bases). This CDR3 has 14 amino acids. The V gene's germline CDR1 is SQVTM and CDR2 ANQGSEA. V was shortened by 1 base and J by 2 bases, with 10 bases between the two germline ends. The DNA of the CDR3 is TGCAGCGTTGAAGTGGCGGGCCTCACAGATACGCAGTATTTT. This codes for CSVEVAGLTDTQYF.

The V call is TRBV6-1, the J call TRBJ1-6; D perhaps matches TRBD1 (5 bases). The germline CDR1 and CDR2 sequences are MNHNS and SASEGT. V lost 3 bases and J lost 1, with 7 bases in between. CDR3 length: 15 amino acids. CDR3 sequence reads: CASSDRVSYNSPLHF. DNA of the CDR3: TGTGCCAGCAGTGACAGGGTATCCTATAATTCACCCCTCCACTTT.

V usage is TRBV28 and J usage is TRBJ1-5; the match to TRBD1 covers 10 bases. The V and J ends lost 5 bases and 2 bases, in that order; junction bases with no gene match: 15. The CDR3 contains 19 residues. Germline-derived CDR1 and CDR2 are MDHEN and SYDVKM. The CDR3 protein is CASSTIHSGTGARNQPQHF. The CDR3 DNA reads as TGTGCCAGCAGTACAATCCATTCCGGGACAGGGGCGCGCAATCAGCCCCAGCATTTT.

The gene calls are TRBV19 and TRBJ2-7, with TRBD1 matching over 7 bases. Germline V lookup: CDR1 LNHDA, CDR2 SQIVND (reference sequence). V lost 3 bases to trimming and J lost 10 bases; unmatched junction nucleotides: 9. The CDR3 has 13 residues. CDR3 residues: CASSIGQARDQYF. The CDR3 coding sequence is TGTGCCAGTAGTATTGGACAGGCCCGGGATCAGTACTTC.